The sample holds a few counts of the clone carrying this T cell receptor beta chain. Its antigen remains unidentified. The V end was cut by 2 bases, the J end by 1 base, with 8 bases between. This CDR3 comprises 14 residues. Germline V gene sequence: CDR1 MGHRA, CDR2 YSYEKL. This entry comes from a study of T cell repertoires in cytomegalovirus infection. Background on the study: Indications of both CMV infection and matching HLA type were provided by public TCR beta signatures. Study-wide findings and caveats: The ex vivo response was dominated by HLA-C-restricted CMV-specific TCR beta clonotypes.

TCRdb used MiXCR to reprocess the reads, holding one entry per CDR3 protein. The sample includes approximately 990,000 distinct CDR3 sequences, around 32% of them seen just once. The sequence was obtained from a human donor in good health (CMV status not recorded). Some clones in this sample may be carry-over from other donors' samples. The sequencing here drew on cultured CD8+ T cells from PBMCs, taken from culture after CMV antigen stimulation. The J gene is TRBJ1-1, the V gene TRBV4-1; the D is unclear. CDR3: CASSQWSKNTEAFF. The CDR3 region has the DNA TGCGCCAGCAGCCAATGGTCAAAGAACACTGAAGCTTTCTTT.